This entry lists 18 T cell receptor beta chains sequenced from one sample in a study of CD8+CD57+ T cells in acquired aplastic anemia. CDR3 and TCR beta VDJ profiling relied on genomic DNA as the template. TCRdb re-analysed the reads in MiXCR, keeping a single row per CDR3 protein. The sample includes over 45,000 distinct CDR3 sequences, about two thirds seen only once; the top ten take around 34%. The sample comprised sorted CD4+, CD8+, or CD8+CD57+ T cells (not recorded which) from PBMCs. The source of these receptors is a human donor in good health, serving as a control.

The rearrangement uses TRBV24-1 and TRBJ2-3; 8 nucleotides agree with TRBD1. V gave up 6 bases and J gave up 4 bases; unmatched junction bases: 8. CDR3 size: 15 residues. Germline V gene sequence: CDR1 KGHDR, CDR2 SFDVKD. In DNA, the CDR3 is TGTGCCACCAGTCGCACAGGGGGGTGGGCAGATACGCAGTATTTT. Its translation: CATSRTGGWADTQYF.

J is TRBJ2-3 and V is TRBV19; D is unclear. CDR3 length: 14 amino acids. The germline V gene encodes CDR1 LNHDA and CDR2 SQIVND (reference sequence). V was pared by 4 bases and J by 0 bases, with 8 bases between. The chain's CDR3 is CASSRKVSTDTQYF. The CDR3 DNA follows: TGTGCCAGTAGTAGAAAAGTTAGCACAGATACGCAGTATTTT.

This sequence joins TRBV10-3 and TRBJ2-3; 9 bases map to TRBD1. Unmatched junction bases numbered 7, after V lost 10 bases and J lost 5 bases. The CDR3 is 13 amino acids. CDR1 ENHRY and CDR2 SYGVKD come from the germline V gene. The CDR3 protein is CASGQGNIDTQYF. The CDR3 coding sequence is TGTGCCAGCGGACAGGGGAACATAGATACGCAGTATTTT.

This clonotype was seen many times. V and J are TRBV7-1 and TRBJ2-1; TRBD2 agrees at 14 bases. TRBV7-1 is identified as an open reading frame with a role that is uncertain. The CDR3 extends over 19 amino acids. J gave up 5 bases and V 5 bases, and 14 bases lay outside the gene matches. The CDR3 DNA reads as TGTGCCAGCAGCGCACCGGGACTAGCGGGAGCGTTTTTCCACAATGAGCAGTTCTTC. This sequence encodes CASSAPGLAGAFFHNEQFF.

The CDR3 reads CSVTGLVRTGIRETQYF. In DNA form, the CDR3 reads TGCAGCGTTACAGGCCTTGTTCGGACAGGGATAAGAGAGACCCAGTACTTC. V usage is TRBV29-1 and J usage is TRBJ2-5, with TRBD1 matching over 8 bases. The germline V gene encodes CDR1 SQVTM and CDR2 ANQGSEA. The CDR3 spans 17 residues. V lost 5 bases, J lost 4 bases, and 18 bases stayed unmatched.

Many counts were recorded for this clonotype. The CDR3 here is CASSPQRTLSSYEQYF. The CDR3 DNA follows: TGTGCCAGCAGCCCACAGAGGACTCTGAGCTCCTACGAGCAGTACTTC. The genes are TRBV7-6 and TRBJ2-7; a weak D match, TRBD2 (5 bases). The V end was cut by 5 bases, the J end by 0 bases, with 17 bases between. This CDR3 is 16 amino acids long. Germline lookup yields CDR1 SGHVS and CDR2 FNYEAQ.

This clonotype was detected only a few times. CDR3 region: CASSLWDSYGYTF. The CDR3, as DNA: TGTGCCAGCAGCTTGTGGGACAGCTATGGCTACACCTTC. The V and J genes are TRBV7-2 and TRBJ1-2; TRBD1 matches at 7 bases. Per germline, CDR1 SGHTA and CDR2 FQGNSA. This CDR3 is 13 amino acids long. The J segment lost 4 bases and the V segment lost 3 bases, leaving 2 bases of the junction unmatched.

Note on this clonotype: Germline and junction disagree at one end, which may indicate a read error. CDR3 amino acids: CSARGLAADYEQYF. CDR3 DNA sequence: TGCAGTGCGAGAGGGCTAGCGGCGGACTACGAGCAGTACTTC. This chain uses TRBV20-1 with TRBJ2-7; 7 nucleotides agree with TRBD2. The CDR3 totals 14 residues. The germline CDR1 and CDR2 sequences are DFQATT and SNEGSKA (reference sequence).

The J gene is TRBJ1-4, the V gene TRBV20-1; D is possibly TRBD1 (5 bases). Trimming took off 0 bases at V and 7 bases at J, with 9 bases between the two ends. CDR1 is DFQATT, CDR2 SNEGSKA, per germline (reference sequence). The CDR3 is 13 residues long. CDR3 DNA: TGCAGTGCTAGAGAAGGGACTGGTGAAAAACTGTTTTTT. Translation: CSAREGTGEKLFF.

The table lists this clonotype with a count of one. The J gene is TRBJ1-6, the V gene TRBV7-2; D is perhaps TRBD1 (6 bases). Germline lookup yields CDR1 SGHTA and CDR2 FQGNSA. With 4 bases removed from V and 7 bases from J, the gap between germline ends came to 8 bases. The CDR3 runs 13 residues. The CDR3 loop reads CASSSQGNSPLHF. The CDR3 DNA reads as TGTGCCAGCAGCTCACAGGGCAATTCACCCCTCCACTTT.

CDR3 loop: CASSSAGLADATDTQYF. The CDR3 region has the DNA TGTGCCAGCAGCTCAGCCGGACTAGCGGACGCCACAGATACGCAGTATTTT. The V call is TRBV7-1, the J call TRBJ2-3; 10 nucleotides match TRBD2. TRBV7-1 is marked as an open reading frame, function uncertain. The V gene end was trimmed by 0 bases and the J gene end by 2 bases; junction bases not matched to a gene: 5. The CDR3 extends over 17 amino acids.

This clonotype has only one observation. This chain joins TRBV10-3 and TRBJ2-1; D ambiguous. Trimming pared 4 bases from V and 1 base from J, leaving 2 bases between. The CDR3 runs to 12 residues. Germline CDR1 and CDR2: ENHRY and SYGVKD. For the CDR3, the DNA is TGTGCCATCAGTGCTTCCTACAATGAGCAGTTCTTC. It encodes CAISASYNEQFF.

This clonotype was seen a few times. The chain uses TRBV10-3 and TRBJ2-7; D is unresolved. CDR3 size: 14 residues. Germline assignment: CDR1 ENHRY and CDR2 SYGVKD. V lost 2 bases and J lost 2, with 10 bases in between. As DNA, the CDR3 is TGTGCCATCAGTGAGCCAGGAAACACCTACGAGCAGTACTTC. Its protein product is CAISEPGNTYEQYF.

The V gene is TRBV11-1, the J gene TRBJ2-1, with 8 bases aligning to TRBD2. J was trimmed by 2 bases and V by 5 bases; bases with no gene match: 14. The CDR3 is 18 residues long. In germline, CDR1 is SGHAT, CDR2 FQDESV (reference sequence). CDR3 DNA: TGTGCCAGCAGCCTAGGGGGGAGCGGGGGTCACACCTACAATGAGCAGTTCTTC. The encoded protein is CASSLGGSGGHTYNEQFF.

The V and J genes are TRBV2 and TRBJ2-5; D tentatively reads TRBD1 or TRBD2 (5 bases each). Trimming took 6 bases from V and 7 from J, leaving 9 bases between them. Germline CDR1 and CDR2: SNHLY and FYNNEI. The CDR3 has 11 amino acids. The CDR3 loop reads CASRGDATQYF. In DNA form, the CDR3 reads TGTGCCAGCAGGGGGGACGCGACCCAGTACTTC.

This chain joins TRBV25-1 and TRBJ2-1; TRBD2 matches at 9 bases. The V segment lost 3 bases and the J segment 7 bases; nucleotides outside the gene matches: 4. There are 14 residues in the CDR3. Germline CDR1 is MGHDK and CDR2 is SYGVNS. CDR3 DNA: TGTGCCAGCAGTGAGGGGACTAGCCGAAATGAGCAGTTCTTC. Protein product: CASSEGTSRNEQFF. The full variable domain, with the rest looked up from reference TRBV25-1 and TRBJ2-1, is EADIYQTPRYLVIGTGKKITLECSQTMGHDKMYWYQQDPGMELHLIHYSYGVNSTEKGDLSSESTVSRIRTEHFPLTLESARPSHTSQYLCASSEGTSRNEQFFGPGTRLTVL.

The chain uses TRBV7-9 and TRBJ2-7; 7 nucleotides line up with TRBD1. The CDR3 has 14 amino acids. V was pared by 2 bases and J by 5 bases, with 6 bases of the junction left unmatched. CDR1 is SEHNR, CDR2 FQNEAQ, per germline (reference sequence). Written as DNA, the CDR3 is TGTGCCAGCAGCTTAATAGGGACAGCCCACGAGCAGTACTTC. Its protein is CASSLIGTAHEQYF.

The V gene is TRBV2, the J gene TRBJ2-5; 11 bases are shared with TRBD1. The trim removed 6 bases at V and 5 bases at J, leaving 5 bases unmatched. This CDR3 has 14 amino acids. CDR1 SNHLY and CDR2 FYNNEI come from the germline V gene. The CDR3 reads CASRMDRGPETQYF. Here the CDR3 DNA reads TGTGCCAGCAGGATGGACAGGGGGCCTGAGACCCAGTACTTC. The variable domain in full, with the rest retrieved from reference TRBV2 and TRBJ2-5, is EPEVTQTPSHQVTQMGQEVILRCVPISNHLYFYWYRQILGQKVEFLVSFYNNEISEKSEIFDDQFSVERPDGSNFTLKIRSTKLEDSAMYFCASRMDRGPETQYFGPGTRLLVL.